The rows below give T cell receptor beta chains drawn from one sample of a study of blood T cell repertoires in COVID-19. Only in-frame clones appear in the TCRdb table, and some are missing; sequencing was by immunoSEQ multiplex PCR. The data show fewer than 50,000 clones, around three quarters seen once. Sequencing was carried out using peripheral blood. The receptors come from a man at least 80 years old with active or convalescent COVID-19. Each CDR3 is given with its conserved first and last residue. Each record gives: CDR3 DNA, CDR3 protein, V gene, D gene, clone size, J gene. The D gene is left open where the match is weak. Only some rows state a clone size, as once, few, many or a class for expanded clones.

cdr3_nt: TGTGCCAGCTCATACGTGGAGGATACGCAGTATTTT
cdr3_aa: CASSYVEDTQYF
v_call: TRBV18
d_call: -
clone_size: -
j_call: TRBJ2-3

cdr3_nt: TGTGCCAGCAGTATTAGCACCGAGCAGTACTTC
cdr3_aa: CASSISTEQYF
v_call: TRBV2
d_call: -
clone_size: few
j_call: TRBJ2-7

cdr3_nt: TGTGCCAGCAGCGTCTCGGGTCGGCCGGGCCAAGAGACCCAGTACTTC
cdr3_aa: CASSVSGRPGQETQYF
v_call: TRBV9
d_call: -
clone_size: -
j_call: TRBJ2-5

cdr3_nt: TGTGCCAGCTCACCACGCACCGGGGACGAGCAGTACTTC
cdr3_aa: CASSPRTGDEQYF
v_call: TRBV18
d_call: -
clone_size: -
j_call: TRBJ2-7

cdr3_nt: TGTGCCAGCAGCGGAGACAGGGGTACCTATCAGCCCCAGCATTTT
cdr3_aa: CASSGDRGTYQPQHF
v_call: TRBV7-2
d_call: TRBD1
clone_size: -
j_call: TRBJ1-5

cdr3_nt: TGTGCCAGCAGTGAAGCGCTTCTGAACAGGGATACGCAGTATTTT
cdr3_aa: CASSEALLNRDTQYF
v_call: TRBV2
d_call: -
clone_size: -
j_call: TRBJ2-3

cdr3_nt: TGCGCCAGCAGTCCCCCCGGAGCGGGGGGGCAGGAGACCCAGTACTTC
cdr3_aa: CASSPPGAGGQETQYF
v_call: TRBV4-1
d_call: TRBD2
clone_size: -
j_call: TRBJ2-5

cdr3_nt: TGCAGCGTTAGTATGATAGCGGGTGCATCACTAACGTCCTACAATGAGCAGTTCTTC
cdr3_aa: CSVSMIAGASLTSYNEQFF
v_call: TRBV29-1
d_call: TRBD2
clone_size: few
j_call: TRBJ2-1

cdr3_nt: TGCGCCAGCAGCCTGGACAGGGGGCGGGAAAAACTGTTTTTT
cdr3_aa: CASSLDRGREKLFF
v_call: TRBV5-1
d_call: TRBD1
clone_size: -
j_call: TRBJ1-4

cdr3_nt: TGTGCCAGCAGTTACACAGGCCTTCCAACCTACGAGCAGTACTTC
cdr3_aa: CASSYTGLPTYEQYF
v_call: TRBV6-6
d_call: -
clone_size: -
j_call: TRBJ2-7

cdr3_nt: TGTGCCAGCAGTTATTTCGGCCGGGATGAGCAGTTCTTC
cdr3_aa: CASSYFGRDEQFF
v_call: TRBV6-5
d_call: -
clone_size: -
j_call: TRBJ2-1

cdr3_nt: TGTGCCAGCTCACCATCGACAGGGGGAGGGGTTCTCGAGCAGTACTTC
cdr3_aa: CASSPSTGGGVLEQYF
v_call: TRBV18
d_call: TRBD1
clone_size: -
j_call: TRBJ2-7

cdr3_nt: TGTGCCAGCTCACGGACAGGGCCGGTGAACACTGAAGCTTTCTTT
cdr3_aa: CASSRTGPVNTEAFF
v_call: TRBV18
d_call: TRBD1
clone_size: -
j_call: TRBJ1-1

cdr3_nt: TGTGCCAGCAGCTTAACGTTCGGGAGCTCCTACAATGAGCAGTTCTTC
cdr3_aa: CASSLTFGSSYNEQFF
v_call: TRBV7-9
d_call: -
clone_size: -
j_call: TRBJ2-1

cdr3_nt: TGTGCCAGCAGTTTTATATCCCCGACAGGGGACTCCTATGGCTACACCTTC
cdr3_aa: CASSFISPTGDSYGYTF
v_call: TRBV27
d_call: TRBD1
clone_size: few
j_call: TRBJ1-2

cdr3_nt: TGTGCCAGCAGTTTTTCTAGCGGGGGGGCGGAGACCCAGTACTTC
cdr3_aa: CASSFSSGGAETQYF
v_call: TRBV28
d_call: TRBD2
clone_size: -
j_call: TRBJ2-5

cdr3_nt: TGTGCCAGCAGTTACTCGAACAGGGGCAATCAGCCCCAGCATTTT
cdr3_aa: CASSYSNRGNQPQHF
v_call: TRBV6-5
d_call: -
clone_size: -
j_call: TRBJ1-5

cdr3_nt: TGTGCCAGCAAAAGGTGGGGCCCCAATGAGCAGTTCTTC
cdr3_aa: CASKRWGPNEQFF
v_call: TRBV27
d_call: -
clone_size: -
j_call: TRBJ2-1

cdr3_nt: TGTGCCAGCAGAGCTCCCTCCCAGGGTTGGGGCTACACCTTC
cdr3_aa: CASRAPSQGWGYTF
v_call: TRBV6-5
d_call: -
clone_size: -
j_call: TRBJ1-2

cdr3_nt: TGTGCCAGCAGCCAAGATTACAGCCCGAACACTGAAGCTTTCTTT
cdr3_aa: CASSQDYSPNTEAFF
v_call: TRBV3-1/TRBV3-2
d_call: -
clone_size: -
j_call: TRBJ1-1

cdr3_nt: TGTGCCAGCAGTAACAGGGGGCACACCGGGGAGCTGTTTTTT
cdr3_aa: CASSNRGHTGELFF
v_call: TRBV6-5
d_call: TRBD1
clone_size: -
j_call: TRBJ2-2

cdr3_nt: TGTGCCAGCAGCTCGGACAGGGGGAGGTATGGCTACACCTTC
cdr3_aa: CASSSDRGRYGYTF
v_call: TRBV7-2
d_call: TRBD1
clone_size: -
j_call: TRBJ1-2

cdr3_nt: TGTGCCAGCAGTGATCCCCTAGCGGGGGGGATTTTCACAGATACGCAGTATTTT
cdr3_aa: CASSDPLAGGIFTDTQYF
v_call: TRBV25-1
d_call: TRBD2
clone_size: -
j_call: TRBJ2-3

cdr3_nt: TGCAGCGTTGCTAGCGGGGGAGAGACCCAGTACTTC
cdr3_aa: CSVASGGETQYF
v_call: TRBV29-1
d_call: TRBD2
clone_size: -
j_call: TRBJ2-5

cdr3_nt: TGTGCCAGCAGCCAAGTTGGGCAGGGGCGCGAGCAGTACTTC
cdr3_aa: CASSQVGQGREQYF
v_call: TRBV3-1/TRBV3-2
d_call: -
clone_size: -
j_call: TRBJ2-7

cdr3_nt: TGTGCCAGCGTACACAGGGGGCTGGAAGATACGCAGTATTTT
cdr3_aa: CASVHRGLEDTQYF
v_call: TRBV2
d_call: TRBD1
clone_size: -
j_call: TRBJ2-3

cdr3_nt: TGTGCCAGCTCAACTCCGGGACAGGGGGCATCCGGGGAGCTGTTTTTT
cdr3_aa: CASSTPGQGASGELFF
v_call: TRBV18
d_call: TRBD1
clone_size: -
j_call: TRBJ2-2